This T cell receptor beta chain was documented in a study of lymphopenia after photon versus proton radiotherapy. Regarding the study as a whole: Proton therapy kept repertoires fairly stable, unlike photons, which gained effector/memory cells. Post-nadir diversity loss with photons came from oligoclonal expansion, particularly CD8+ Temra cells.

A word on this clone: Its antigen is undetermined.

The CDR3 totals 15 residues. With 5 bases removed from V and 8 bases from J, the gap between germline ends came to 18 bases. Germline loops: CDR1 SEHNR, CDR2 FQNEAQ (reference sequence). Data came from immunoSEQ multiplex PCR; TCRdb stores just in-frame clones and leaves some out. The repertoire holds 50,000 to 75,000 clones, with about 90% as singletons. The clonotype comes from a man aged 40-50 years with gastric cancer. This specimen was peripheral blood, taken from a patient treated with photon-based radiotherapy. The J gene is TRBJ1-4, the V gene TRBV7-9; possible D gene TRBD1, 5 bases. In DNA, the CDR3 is TGTGCCAGCAGCCAAGGGGACCCGGGGGACGAAAAACTGTTTTTT. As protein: CASSQGDPGDEKLFF.